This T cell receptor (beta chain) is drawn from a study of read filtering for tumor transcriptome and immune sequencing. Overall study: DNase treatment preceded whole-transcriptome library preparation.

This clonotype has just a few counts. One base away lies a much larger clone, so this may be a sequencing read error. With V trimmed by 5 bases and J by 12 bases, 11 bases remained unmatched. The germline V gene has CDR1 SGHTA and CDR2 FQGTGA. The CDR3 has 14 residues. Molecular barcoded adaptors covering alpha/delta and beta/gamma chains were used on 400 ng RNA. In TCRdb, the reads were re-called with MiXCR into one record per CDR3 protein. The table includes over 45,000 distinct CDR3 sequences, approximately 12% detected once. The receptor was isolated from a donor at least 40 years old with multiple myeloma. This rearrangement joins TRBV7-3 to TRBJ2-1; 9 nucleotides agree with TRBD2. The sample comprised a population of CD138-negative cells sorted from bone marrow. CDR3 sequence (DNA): TGTGCCAGCAGCCCACGGGCTAGCGGGACCGGGCAGTTCTTC. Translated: CASSPRASGTGQFF.